These T cell receptor beta chains were read from a single sample in a study of cytomegalovirus exposure and HLA in healthy donors. Assay: immunoSEQ multiplex PCR; the TCRdb copy retains only in-frame clones and omits some. The sample table sets out some 200,000 clones. The sample comprised PBMCs. Receptor source: a man aged 25-40 years in good health and CMV-seronegative. Both conserved end residues are part of each CDR3.

V gene	J gene	CDR3 protein
TRBV6-5	TRBJ1-1	CASSNAPGVNTEAFF
TRBV19	TRBJ1-2	CASSPTYYREGNYGYTF
TRBV4-1	TRBJ1-3	CASTPGQGRNTIYF
TRBV10-1	TRBJ2-1	CASSVGGGSNEQFF
TRBV11-3	TRBJ1-1	CASSRQPLNTEAFF
TRBV9	TRBJ2-5	CASSVGETSVGETQYF
TRBV4-1	TRBJ2-7	CASSQEGQSYEQYF
TRBV10-1	TRBJ2-7	CASSEGGSYEQYF
TRBV6-1	TRBJ1-5	CASSLTGGGQPQHF
TRBV25-1	TRBJ1-2	CASSEYPFSGYTF
TRBV5-4	TRBJ2-3	CASSGRGSGSTDTQYF
TRBV6-1	TRBJ2-1	CAMGGRDRAYNEQFF
TRBV7-2	TRBJ1-3	CASSQQGASGNTIYF
TRBV11-3	TRBJ2-3	CASSFGQARTQYF
TRBV2	TRBJ1-2	CASSGQSAYGYTF
TRBV30	TRBJ1-4	CAWSVSGGGGKLFF
TRBV4-3	TRBJ2-2	CASSQDLRVNTGELFF
TRBV18	TRBJ2-7	CASSPAQGAGNEQYF
TRBV6-4	TRBJ2-1	CASSDASGRGRDEQFF
TRBV12-5	TRBJ2-3	CASLTSGTDTQYF
TRBV28	TRBJ1-6	CASSLPQGDSPLHF
TRBV7-9	TRBJ1-1	CASSLYAEGAFF